The sequence of this TCR beta chain was determined in a study of a mutant IDH1 vaccine in newly diagnosed glioma. Libraries were prepared by immunoSEQ multiplex PCR; TCRdb keeps only in-frame clonotypes and omits some of them. The table has around 24,000 clones, 90% to 95% seen once; the top ten hold roughly 1.1%. Time point noted: baseline, week 1 (first vaccination visit). Stated treatment: pre-vaccination baseline after standard-of-care therapy. The CDR3 runs to 17 residues. V shed 3 bases, J shed 1 base, and the junction held 6 bases outside the gene matches. Germline values: CDR1 LNHDA, CDR2 SQIVND (reference sequence).

Sequencing used PBMCs, obtained from a glioma patient treated with radiotherapy, temozolomide or both. The TCR comes from a man aged 40-49 years with glioma. The chain uses TRBV19 and TRBJ2-1; TRBD2 aligns across 10 bases. The CDR3 loop reads CASSITLAGASYNEQFF. In DNA, the CDR3 is TGTGCCAGTAGTATTACCCTAGCGGGGGCGTCCTACAATGAGCAGTTCTTC.